This TCR beta chain originates from a study of blood T cell repertoires in COVID-19. Profiled with immunoSEQ multiplex PCR; TCRdb holds only in-frame clones, not every one. The sample records some 150,000 clones, roughly 83% being singletons. The source is a middle-aged man who had recovered from COVID-19. The sample was PBMCs or T cells enriched from blood (not recorded which).

The CDR3 here is CASSLWDSDNSPLHF. As DNA, the CDR3 is TGTGCCAGCAGCTTGTGGGACAGCGATAATTCACCCCTCCACTTT. V gene TRBV7-2 combines with J gene TRBJ1-6; 7 bases fit TRBD1. The germline CDR1 and CDR2 sequences are SGHTA and FQGNSA. The CDR3 has 15 residues. The V segment lost 3 bases and the J segment 5 bases; nucleotides outside the gene matches: 4.